One TCR beta chain is described in this entry. The sample contains more than one DNA sequence encoding this CDR3. Method: immunoSEQ multiplex PCR; TCRdb's copy keeps in-frame clones and lacks some. The table shows roughly 100,000 clones, with about 88% occurring only once. The data stem from a study of cytomegalovirus exposure and HLA in healthy donors. On the study more broadly: The same platform was used for the roughly 120 validation repertoires and the roughly 700 first-cohort repertoires, a later analysis reported.

With V trimmed by 4 bases and J by 5 bases, 3 bases remained unmatched. The CDR3 runs to 14 residues. Looked up from germline, CDR1 is SGHRS and CDR2 is YFSETQ. The chain combines TRBV5-1 with TRBJ1-4; 9 nucleotides agree with TRBD1. The sample comprised PBMCs. The sequence came from a woman aged 18 to 35 in good health and CMV-seropositive. The DNA of the CDR3 is TGCGCCAGCAGCGGCGGGACAGGGAATGAAAAACTGTTTTTT. Translated: CASSGGTGNEKLFF.